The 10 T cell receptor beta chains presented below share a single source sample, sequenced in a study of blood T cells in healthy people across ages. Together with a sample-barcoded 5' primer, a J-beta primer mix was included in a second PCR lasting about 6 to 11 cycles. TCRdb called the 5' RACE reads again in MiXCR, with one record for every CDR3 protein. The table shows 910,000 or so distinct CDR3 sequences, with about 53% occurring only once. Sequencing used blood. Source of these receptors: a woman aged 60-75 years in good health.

In DNA form, the CDR3 reads TGTGCCAGCAGCCCTCAAAGCCGGACAGGAGACGAGCAGTACTTC. The encoded protein is CASSPQSRTGDEQYF. The gene calls are TRBV7-2 and TRBJ2-7; 7 bases are shared with TRBD1. V trimming: 5 bases; J trimming: 5 bases; junction bases outside the gene matches: 12. The germline gives CDR1 SGHTA, CDR2 FQGNSA. The CDR3 contains 15 residues.

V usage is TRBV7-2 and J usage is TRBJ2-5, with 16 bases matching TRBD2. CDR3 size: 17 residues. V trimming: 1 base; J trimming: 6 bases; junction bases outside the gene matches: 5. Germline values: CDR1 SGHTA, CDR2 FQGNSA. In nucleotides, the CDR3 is TGTGCCAGCAGCTTAGGGGGGACTAGCGGGAGGGCCAAGACCCAGTACTTC. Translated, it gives CASSLGGTSGRAKTQYF.

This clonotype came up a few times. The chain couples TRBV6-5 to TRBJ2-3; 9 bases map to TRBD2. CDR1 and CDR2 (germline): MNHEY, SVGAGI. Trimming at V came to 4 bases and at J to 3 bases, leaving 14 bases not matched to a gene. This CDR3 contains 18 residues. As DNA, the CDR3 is TGTGCCAGCAGTTCTCAACCCATTAGCGGGAGCGGAACAGATACGCAGTATTTT. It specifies CASSSQPISGSGTDTQYF.

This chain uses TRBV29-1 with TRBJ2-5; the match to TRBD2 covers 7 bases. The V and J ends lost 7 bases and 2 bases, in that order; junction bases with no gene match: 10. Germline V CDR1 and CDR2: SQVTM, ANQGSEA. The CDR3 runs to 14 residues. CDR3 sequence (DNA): TGCAGCGCTTCCCGGGGCGGGAGACAAGAGACCCAGTACTTC. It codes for CSASRGGRQETQYF. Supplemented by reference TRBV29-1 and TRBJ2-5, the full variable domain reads SAVISQKPSRDICQRGTSLTIQCQVDSQVTMMFWYRQQPGQSLTLIATANQGSEATYESGFVIDKFPISRPNLTFSTLTVSNMSPEDSSIYLCSASRGGRQETQYFGPGTRLLVL.

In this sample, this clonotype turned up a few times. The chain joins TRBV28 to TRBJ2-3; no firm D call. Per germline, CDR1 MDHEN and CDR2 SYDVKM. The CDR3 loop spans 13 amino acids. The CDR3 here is CAGRQSSTDTQYF. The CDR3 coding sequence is TGTGCTGGAAGGCAGAGCTCCACAGATACGCAGTATTTT.

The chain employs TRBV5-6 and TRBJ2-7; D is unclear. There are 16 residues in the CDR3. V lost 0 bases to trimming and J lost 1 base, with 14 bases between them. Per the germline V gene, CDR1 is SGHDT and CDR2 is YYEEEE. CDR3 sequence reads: CASSLGVRRRSYEQYF. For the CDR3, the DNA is TGTGCCAGCAGCTTGGGGGTCAGGAGACGATCCTACGAGCAGTACTTC.

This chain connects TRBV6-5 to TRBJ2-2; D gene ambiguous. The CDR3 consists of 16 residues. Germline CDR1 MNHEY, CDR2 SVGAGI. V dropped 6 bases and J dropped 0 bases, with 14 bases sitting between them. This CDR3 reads CASSHLGSSNTGELFF. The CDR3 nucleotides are TGTGCCAGCAGCCACCTAGGCAGCTCGAACACCGGGGAGCTGTTTTTT.

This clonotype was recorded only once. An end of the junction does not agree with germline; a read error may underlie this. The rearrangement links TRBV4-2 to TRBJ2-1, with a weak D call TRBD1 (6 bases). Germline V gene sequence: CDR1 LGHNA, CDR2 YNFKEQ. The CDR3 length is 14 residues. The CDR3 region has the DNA TGTGCCAGCAACCAAGAATTTGGGGGCAGCGAGCAGTTCTTC. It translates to CASNQEFGGSEQFF.

The CDR3 reads CSARRRDTQYF. In nucleotides, the CDR3 is TGCAGTGCTAGACGGAGAGATACGCAGTATTTT. The chain is built from TRBV20-1 and TRBJ2-3; D call uncertain. CDR1 is DFQATT and CDR2 is SNEGSKA in the germline V gene (reference sequence). The CDR3 extends over 11 amino acids. With 2 bases removed from V and 5 bases from J, the gap between germline ends came to 5 bases.

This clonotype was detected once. The CDR3 protein is CASSLIGSGVAKNIQYF. In DNA, the CDR3 is TGTGCCAGCAGCTTAATCGGGAGCGGGGTAGCCAAAAACATTCAGTACTTC. The gene calls are TRBV7-2 and TRBJ2-4; 7 nucleotides line up with TRBD2. The CDR3 sequence is 17 residues long. J gave up 0 bases and V 2 bases, and 7 bases lay outside the gene matches. Germline-derived CDR1 and CDR2 are SGHTA and FQGNSA. Full variable domain (rest looked up from reference TRBV7-2 and TRBJ2-4): GAGVSQSPSNKVTEKGKDVELRCDPISGHTALYWYRQSLGQGLEFLIYFQGNSAPDKSGLPSDRFSAERTGGSVSTLTIQRTQQEDSAVYLCASSLIGSGVAKNIQYFGAGTRLSVL.